The entry below gives a single T cell receptor beta chain sequence along with its context. Per the authors' pipeline: For nucleated cells, counts were estimated from reference gene primer amplification. Here immunoSEQ multiplex PCR was the method, and the copy in TCRdb shows in-frame clones only, minus some. From that table come the V and J calls and clone size; the DNA was used to work out D and trimming. This sample has about 59,000 clones, with almost 80% found just once. This specimen belongs to a study of blood T cell repertoires in COVID-19. This TCR was recovered from an elderly man with acute or convalescent COVID-19. Sequencing was performed on peripheral blood.

The CDR3 protein is CSAGYTDTQYF. The DNA for the CDR3 is TGCAGCGCGGGCTATACAGATACGCAGTATTTT. The chain employs TRBV29-1 and TRBJ2-3; D unresolved. Germline CDR1 reads SQVTM; CDR2 reads ANQGSEA. Trimming took off 7 bases at V and 3 bases at J, with 8 bases between the two ends. This CDR3 spans 11 amino acids.